These 25 T cell receptor beta chains were all obtained from the same sample, sequenced in a study of T cell responses to AZD1222 COVID-19 vaccine. This table comes from immunoSEQ multiplex PCR, and its TCRdb copy is limited to in-frame clones, with some not included. This table has 95,000 to 100,000 clones, about 89% appearing once. The input for sequencing was peripheral blood, taken on day 0 of AZD1222 vaccination. These TCRs come from an adult in good health.

The chain employs TRBV27 and TRBJ2-4, with TRBD1 as a possible D gene (6 bases). The CDR3 extends over 13 amino acids. V was pared by 9 bases and J by 0 bases, with 9 bases between. Germline loops: CDR1 MNHEY, CDR2 SMNVEV (reference sequence). CDR3 sequence (DNA): TGTGCCAGACCACAGGGAGCCAAAAACATTCAGTACTTC. Translating it yields CARPQGAKNIQYF.

The genes are TRBV6-5 and TRBJ2-2, with TRBD1 matching over 9 bases. The CDR3 extends over 13 amino acids. With V trimmed by 6 bases and J by 6 bases, 2 bases remained unmatched. Germline CDR1 is MNHEY and CDR2 is SVGAGI. The CDR3 loop is CASSRTGAGELFF. The CDR3 coding sequence is TGTGCCAGCAGCCGGACAGGGGCCGGGGAGCTGTTTTTT.

V and J are TRBV30 and TRBJ2-7; D is undetermined. The CDR3 is made up of 12 amino acids. In germline, CDR1 is GTSNPN, CDR2 SVGIG (reference sequence). Trimming shortened V by 2 bases and J by 3 bases, and 8 bases separated the two germline ends. The CDR3 loop is CAWSSSFYEQYF. The CDR3 nucleotides read TGTGCCTGGAGTTCGTCCTTCTACGAGCAGTACTTC.

This clone showed up just once. The chain carries TRBV5-8 and TRBJ1-1, with a tentative D call TRBD1 (6 bases). The CDR3 loop spans 16 amino acids. Germline V gene sequence: CDR1 SGHTS, CDR2 YDEGEE. V dropped 1 base and J dropped 1 base, with 14 bases sitting between them. The CDR3 DNA sequence: TGTGCCAGCAGCTTGATCATGCAGGGGAAGAACACTGAAGCTTTCTTT. As protein: CASSLIMQGKNTEAFF.

The chain joins TRBV24-1 to TRBJ2-1, with D uncertain. Germline CDR1 is KGHDR and CDR2 is SFDVKD. The CDR3 is 18 amino acids. Trimming stripped 3 bases from V and 8 bases from J, with 25 bases between. CDR3 in amino acids: CATSDATREDPNLDEQFF. Here the CDR3 DNA reads TGTGCCACCAGTGATGCAACTCGAGAGGACCCTAACTTGGATGAGCAGTTCTTC.

The chain carries TRBV19 and TRBJ1-4; D unresolved. The CDR3 is 17 amino acids. V was pared by 7 bases and J by 14 bases, with 32 bases between. Germline V gene lookup returns CDR1 LNHDA and CDR2 SQIVND (reference sequence). In nucleotides, the CDR3 is TGTGCCAGTACATTCGGAACAGACCATAATCCGGCCGGCGGGCTGTTTTTT. It codes for CASTFGTDHNPAGGLFF.

This chain links TRBV3-1 (or the pseudogene TRBV3-2) with TRBJ1-2; D gene ambiguous. V lost 1 base and J lost 6, with 15 bases in between. The CDR3 consists of 15 residues. Germline CDR1 is LGHDT and CDR2 is YNNKEL (reference sequence). As DNA, the CDR3 is TGTGCCAGCAGCCAAGGTTCGAACATTAGGCATGGCTACACCTTC. The encoded protein is CASSQGSNIRHGYTF.

The J gene is TRBJ2-7, the V gene TRBV6-6; either TRBD1 or TRBD2 may supply D (7 bases each). This CDR3 is 13 amino acids long. Between the trimmed V and J ends, which lost 5 bases and 6 bases, there was a span of 14 bases. CDR1 and CDR2 (germline): MNHNY, SVGAGI (reference sequence). CDR3 region: CASSPGGVGEQYF. CDR3 nucleotide sequence: TGTGCCAGCAGTCCAGGGGGGGTTGGCGAGCAGTACTTC.

The chain recombines TRBV2 with TRBJ1-3; D gene unclear. Trimming took 3 bases from V and 0 from J, leaving 9 bases between them. There are 15 residues in the CDR3. Germline-derived CDR1 and CDR2 are SNHLY and FYNNEI. For the CDR3, the DNA is TGTGCCAGCAGTGAGCCGGCCGCCTCTGGAAACACCATATATTTT. It translates to CASSEPAASGNTIYF.

In its sample, this clone was seen once. The chain is built from TRBV19 and TRBJ1-1; TRBD1 matches at 11 bases. The CDR3 loop spans 16 amino acids. V dropped 6 bases and J dropped 3; count of bases not matched to a gene: 9. Germline assignment: CDR1 LNHDA and CDR2 SQIVND (reference sequence). The CDR3 region has the DNA TGTGCCAGTAGGGACAGGGGGCGAGGTACGGACACTGAAGCTTTCTTT. Amino acid sequence: CASRDRGRGTDTEAFF.

V usage is TRBV3-1 (or the pseudogene TRBV3-2) and J usage is TRBJ1-1, with 8 nucleotides matching TRBD1. Germline CDR1 LGHDT, CDR2 YNNKEL (reference sequence). This CDR3 is 12 amino acids long. The junction had 3 bases not matched to a gene; V was cut back by 4 bases and J by 8 bases. DNA of the CDR3: TGTGCCAGCAGCCGCGGACAGGGAGAAGCTTTCTTT. Translated, it gives CASSRGQGEAFF.

The V and J genes are TRBV5-8 and TRBJ1-2, with D hard to call. CDR3 length equals 12 residues. Germline values: CDR1 SGHTS, CDR2 YDEGEE. V lost 3 bases to trimming and J lost 4 bases, with 7 bases between them. CDR3: CASSSRAYGYTF. The CDR3 coding sequence is TGTGCCAGCAGCTCCCGGGCCTATGGCTACACCTTC.

The chain's CDR3 is CASSYQGTSGPYEQYF. DNA for the CDR3: TGTGCCAGCAGTTACCAGGGGACTAGCGGACCCTACGAGCAGTACTTC. The chain couples TRBV6-5 to TRBJ2-7; 11 bases are shared with TRBD2. There are 16 residues in the CDR3. The J segment lost 2 bases and the V segment lost 2 bases, leaving 5 bases of the junction unmatched. Germline CDR1 is MNHEY and CDR2 is SVGAGI.

This rearrangement joins TRBV18 to TRBJ2-2, with a tentative D call TRBD1 (6 bases). Trimming removed 1 base at V and 6 bases at J, with 6 bases between. Germline CDR1 is KGHSH and CDR2 is LQKENI. This CDR3 comprises 13 residues. CDR3: CASSPRGPGELFF. The CDR3 nucleotides are TGTGCCAGCTCACCACGGGGGCCCGGGGAGCTGTTTTTT.

The rearrangement joins TRBV27 to TRBJ1-2; D might be TRBD1 (5 bases). Germline assignment: CDR1 MNHEY and CDR2 SMNVEV (reference sequence). Trimming shortened V by 1 base and J by 4 bases, and 13 bases separated the two germline ends. The CDR3 runs to 15 residues. CDR3: CASSLYKRGPYGYTF. The DNA for the CDR3 is TGTGCCAGCAGTTTATATAAGCGGGGACCCTATGGCTACACCTTC.

This clone was detected only once. The V gene is TRBV19, the J gene TRBJ2-7; possibly TRBD1 or TRBD2 for D (5 bases each). Germline loops: CDR1 LNHDA, CDR2 SQIVND (reference sequence). The CDR3 contains 14 residues. Trimming stripped 11 bases from V and 1 base from J, with 18 bases between. The CDR3 is CAGYRDRRSYEQYF. The CDR3 DNA follows: TGTGCCGGATACCGGGACCGCAGGTCCTACGAGCAGTACTTC.

On this clone itself: This same CDR3 is encoded by further DNA sequences in the sample. The V call is TRBV5-1, the J call TRBJ1-6, with D perhaps TRBD1 (5 bases). The CDR3 loop spans 13 amino acids. V was clipped by 0 bases and J by 8 bases, with 6 bases between them. CDR1 and CDR2 (germline): SGHRS, YFSETQ. The CDR3 region has the DNA TGCGCCAGCAGCTTGGCAGGGTATTCACCCCTCCACTTT. Encoded protein: CASSLAGYSPLHF.

Notes on this clone: Other DNA sequences in the same sample also yield this CDR3. This chain connects TRBV18 to TRBJ1-5, with D perhaps matching TRBD1 (6 bases). This CDR3 contains 15 residues. Deletions cut 1 base from V and 2 bases from J, with 9 bases between. The germline gives CDR1 KGHSH, CDR2 LQKENI. CDR3 nucleotides: TGTGCCAGCTCACCACAGGGGGGTGGCAATCAGCCCCAGCATTTT. Translating it yields CASSPQGGGNQPQHF.

The CDR3 loop is CASSYSNRGFTEAFF. CDR3 nucleotide sequence: TGTGCCAGCAGTTACTCGAACAGGGGTTTCACTGAAGCTTTCTTT. The rearrangement joins TRBV6-5 to TRBJ1-1; 7 positions match TRBD1. Losses at the gene ends were 0 bases for V and 4 bases for J; bases not matched to a gene: 5. CDR3 length: 15 residues. Germline assignment: CDR1 MNHEY and CDR2 SVGAGI.

The rearrangement joins TRBV20-1 to TRBJ2-2; a possible D gene is TRBD2 (5 bases). The germline CDR1 and CDR2 sequences are DFQATT and SNEGSKA (reference sequence). This CDR3 is 11 amino acids long. The ends were cut back, 7 bases at V and 6 bases at J, with 9 bases in the middle. The CDR3: CSVPRAGELFF. In DNA form, the CDR3 reads TGCAGTGTCCCGAGGGCCGGGGAGCTGTTTTTT.

The rearrangement uses TRBV19 and TRBJ1-5; no definite D call. V was pared by 11 bases and J by 1 base, with 15 bases between. CDR1 LNHDA and CDR2 SQIVND come from the germline V gene (reference sequence). This CDR3 has 14 amino acids. The CDR3 sequence: CASQAYLSNQPQHF. The CDR3 coding sequence is TGTGCCTCCCAAGCTTACCTCAGCAATCAGCCCCAGCATTTT.

This clone has only one observation. The genes are TRBV3-1 (or the pseudogene TRBV3-2) and TRBJ1-1, with 8 bases aligning to TRBD1. V gave up 4 bases and J gave up 5 bases; unmatched junction bases: 6. Per the germline V gene, CDR1 is LGHDT and CDR2 is YNNKEL (reference sequence). CDR3 length: 14 residues. The CDR3 is CASSLGQGGTEAFF. The CDR3 DNA reads TGTGCCAGCAGCCTTGGACAGGGAGGAACTGAAGCTTTCTTT.

The rearrangement uses TRBV6-5 and TRBJ2-2; D not certain. There are 10 residues in the CDR3. Germline V gene data show CDR1 as MNHEY and CDR2 as SVGAGI. Trimming shortened V by 8 bases and J by 9 bases, and 7 bases separated the two germline ends. This CDR3 is CASGRRELFF. In DNA form, the CDR3 reads TGTGCCAGCGGTCGGCGGGAGCTGTTTTTT.

The V and J genes are TRBV4-1 and TRBJ1-2, with D tentatively TRBD1 (6 bases). V dropped 7 bases and J dropped 2 bases, with 14 bases sitting between them. Germline values: CDR1 MGHRA, CDR2 YSYEKL. CDR3 length: 14 residues. The CDR3 DNA follows: TGCGCCAGCACCGGGGGCAGGGCGAACTATGGCTACACCTTC. Protein: CASTGGRANYGYTF.

The gene calls are TRBV6-2 or TRBV6-3 and TRBJ2-7; 12 nucleotides align to TRBD1. The CDR3 consists of 18 residues. Germline CDR1 reads MNHEY; CDR2 reads SVGEGT. Germline trimming cut 5 bases from V and 1 base from J; bases unmatched to any gene: 12. The CDR3 sequence: CASSGTGTGGLLSYEQYF. The CDR3 coding sequence is TGTGCCAGCAGTGGCACCGGGACAGGGGGCCTTCTTTCCTACGAGCAGTACTTC.